One and the same sample provided the 24 T cell receptor beta chains below, sequenced in a study of siplizumab effects on memory and regulatory T cells. Sequencing was performed with immunoSEQ multiplex PCR; in TCRdb, only in-frame clones are kept and a portion is missing. Found here are 90,000 to 110,000 clones, roughly 91% of them singletons; the top ten hold 0.32%. Input material: CD4+ T cells sorted from blood. The receptors were gathered from a human donor in good health.

This sequence joins TRBV10-3 and TRBJ1-2, with 7 bases matching TRBD1. The trim removed 2 bases at V and 8 bases at J, leaving 8 bases unmatched. In germline, CDR1 is ENHRY, CDR2 SYGVKD. The CDR3 is 14 amino acids. CDR3 loop: CAISEEPTGNGYTF. In DNA form, the CDR3 reads TGTGCCATCAGTGAGGAACCGACAGGGAACGGCTACACCTTC.

J is TRBJ2-7 and V is TRBV18; D may be TRBD1 (5 bases). V lost 0 bases and J 3 bases, leaving 12 bases between the germline ends. This CDR3 contains 15 residues. Germline loops: CDR1 KGHSH, CDR2 LQKENI. Written as DNA, the CDR3 is TGTGCCAGCTCACCACCGGGAAGGGGTGGCTACGAGCAGTACTTC. Its translation is CASSPPGRGGYEQYF. The whole variable domain, remainder taken from reference TRBV18 and TRBJ2-7, is NAGVMQNPRHLVRRRGQEARLRCSPMKGHSHVYWYRQLPEEGLKFMVYLQKENIIDESGMPKERFSAEFPKEGPSILRIQQVVRGDSAAYFCASSPPGRGGYEQYFGPGTRLTVT.

The V and J genes are TRBV19 and TRBJ2-1, with D possibly TRBD1 on 5 matching bases. CDR1 and CDR2 from the germline V gene are LNHDA and SQIVND (reference sequence). This CDR3 has 12 amino acids. V dropped 6 bases and J dropped 9 bases, with 12 bases sitting between them. The CDR3 DNA reads TGTGCCAGTAGCCCAAATGGGGCTGAGCAGTTCTTC. This gives the protein CASSPNGAEQFF.

V usage is TRBV20-1 and J usage is TRBJ2-1; D remains ambiguous. Germline CDR1 and CDR2: DFQATT and SNEGSKA (reference sequence). V dropped 6 bases and J dropped 13 bases, with 13 bases sitting between them. The CDR3 covers 10 residues. The CDR3: CSAVSGPQFF. The DNA of the CDR3 is TGCAGTGCGGTATCCGGGCCTCAGTTCTTC.

The chain uses TRBV5-1 and TRBJ1-2; D ambiguous. The V end lost 3 bases, the J end lost 2 bases, and 11 bases lay between the germline ends. The CDR3 totals 14 residues. Germline CDR1 SGHRS, CDR2 YFSETQ. The CDR3 protein is CASSSLRENYGYTF. CDR3 nucleotide sequence: TGCGCCAGCAGCTCCCTCCGGGAAAACTATGGCTACACCTTC.

This clone came up once. J is TRBJ2-1 and V is TRBV29-1, with 11 bases that match TRBD1. Germline V gives CDR1 SQVTM, CDR2 ANQGSEA. The CDR3 is made up of 14 amino acids. The CDR3 nucleotides are TGCAGTATTTACCGGGACAGGGGGAACAATGAGCAGTTCTTC. Its translation is CSIYRDRGNNEQFF.

The chain recombines TRBV6-1 with TRBJ1-3; weak D call: TRBD1 (5 bases). Germline V gene sequence: CDR1 MNHNS, CDR2 SASEGT. This CDR3 spans 14 amino acids. V was shortened by 2 bases and J by 4 bases, with 9 bases between the two germline ends. CDR3 sequence: CASSESGLGNTIYF. The CDR3, as DNA: TGTGCCAGCAGTGAATCAGGGCTCGGAAACACCATATATTTT.

The chain has TRBV9 and TRBJ2-3, with D perhaps matching TRBD2 (6 bases). Germline assignment: CDR1 SGDLS and CDR2 YYNGEE. The CDR3 extends over 16 amino acids. Trimming removed 3 bases from V and 3 bases from J, with 17 bases in between. CDR3 DNA: TGTGCCAGCAGCGCAGCACGGGGGATAGGGACAGATACGCAGTATTTT. Translated: CASSAARGIGTDTQYF.

This clone was seen once. CDR3 nucleotide sequence: TGTGCCAGCAGCCGGCAAGAGTGGACTGAAGCTTTCTTT. It encodes CASSRQEWTEAFF. This chain uses TRBV7-2 with TRBJ1-1; D unresolved. The CDR3 runs to 13 residues. The germline CDR1 and CDR2 sequences are SGHTA and FQGNSA. Trimming removed 5 bases at V and 5 bases at J, with 12 bases between.

The chain recombines TRBV30 with TRBJ1-5; tentative D call: TRBD1 (5 bases). CDR1 is GTSNPN and CDR2 is SVGIG in the germline V gene (reference sequence). CDR3 length: 16 amino acids. The ends were cut back, 3 bases at V and 0 bases at J, with 15 bases in the middle. The CDR3 sequence is CAWSFGGWDSNQPQHF. CDR3 coding DNA: TGTGCCTGGAGCTTCGGGGGGTGGGATAGCAATCAGCCCCAGCATTTT.

This sequence joins TRBV27 and TRBJ2-5; TRBD2 matches at 14 bases. The germline V gene has CDR1 MNHEY and CDR2 SMNVEV (reference sequence). V shed 5 bases, J shed 2 bases, and the junction held 4 bases outside the gene matches. The CDR3 runs to 16 residues. The CDR3 coding sequence is TGTGCCAGCAGTCGGCGACTAGCGGGAGGGCAAGAGACCCAGTACTTC. Residues: CASSRRLAGGQETQYF.

The rearrangement joins TRBV4-1 to TRBJ2-7; 11 positions agree with TRBD2. V trimming: 1 base; J trimming: 1 base; junction bases outside the gene matches: 3. The germline gives CDR1 MGHRA, CDR2 YSYEKL. There are 16 residues in the CDR3. The CDR3: CASSQGIAGGSYEQYF. The CDR3 DNA is TGCGCCAGCAGCCAAGGAATAGCGGGAGGGTCCTACGAGCAGTACTTC.

This clone was seen only once. The chain joins TRBV29-1 to TRBJ2-2; 9 positions agree with TRBD2. V lost 4 bases, J lost 5 bases, and 8 bases stayed unmatched. Per the germline V gene, CDR1 is SQVTM and CDR2 is ANQGSEA. This CDR3 is built from 15 residues. The CDR3 spells CSVGVAGVGTGELFF. For the CDR3, the DNA is TGCAGCGTTGGGGTAGCGGGGGTTGGAACCGGGGAGCTGTTTTTT.

This chain joins TRBV4-3 and TRBJ2-3, with TRBD2 identical over 7 bases. Per germline, CDR1 LGHNA and CDR2 YSLEER. J gave up 1 base and V 0 bases, and 7 bases lay outside the gene matches. The CDR3 loop spans 17 amino acids. The CDR3, as DNA: TGCGCCAGCAGCCAAGATCGGGGCGGGAGCCGCACAGATACGCAGTATTTT. This translates into CASSQDRGGSRTDTQYF.

This sequence joins TRBV6-1 and TRBJ1-2; a possible D gene is TRBD1 (5 bases). Germline CDR1 and CDR2: MNHNS and SASEGT. Trimming cost V 6 bases and J 5 bases, with 7 bases left between them. CDR3 length: 11 residues. The CDR3 sequence: CASSGGYGYTF. Here the CDR3 DNA reads TGTGCCAGCAGCGGGGGGTATGGCTACACCTTC.

The chain is built from TRBV28 and TRBJ2-1; 12 bases are shared with TRBD2. The CDR3 contains 15 residues. The junction had 4 bases not matched to a gene; V was cut back by 5 bases and J by 5 bases. CDR1 and CDR2 from the germline V gene are MDHEN and SYDVKM. The CDR3 sequence is CASSPRTSGDNEQFF. The CDR3 DNA reads as TGTGCCAGCAGTCCGAGGACTAGCGGGGACAATGAGCAGTTCTTC.

The chain has TRBV11-2 and TRBJ2-7; D is ambiguous. The germline V gene has CDR1 SGHAT and CDR2 FQNNGV. This CDR3 comprises 15 residues. Trimming cost V 5 bases and J 0 bases, with 14 bases left between them. The CDR3, as DNA: TGTGCCAGCAGCCCCGGGCCCTTTCCCTCCTACGAGCAGTACTTC. It specifies CASSPGPFPSYEQYF.

The rearrangement uses TRBV19 and TRBJ1-5, with TRBD1 identical over 9 bases. V lost 5 bases to trimming and J lost 0 bases; unmatched junction nucleotides: 5. The CDR3 runs 16 residues. Germline-derived CDR1 and CDR2 are LNHDA and SQIVND (reference sequence). CDR3 nucleotide sequence: TGTGCCAGTAGTCACAGGGGGCCTTATAGCAATCAGCCCCAGCATTTT. Translation: CASSHRGPYSNQPQHF.

This chain uses TRBV7-3 with TRBJ2-5, with D unclear. In germline, CDR1 is SGHTA, CDR2 FQGTGA. This CDR3 is built from 13 residues. V lost 2 bases to trimming and J lost 2 bases, with 6 bases between them. The CDR3 here is CASSLGMQETQYF. The CDR3 bases are TGTGCCAGCAGCTTAGGAATGCAAGAGACCCAGTACTTC.

This chain uses TRBV19 with TRBJ2-6, with a weak D call TRBD1 (6 bases). The CDR3 has 14 residues. Germline CDR1 and CDR2: LNHDA and SQIVND (reference sequence). V gave up 6 bases and J gave up 4 bases, with 10 bases separating them. CDR3 DNA: TGTGCCAGTAGGGACAGCCACGGGGCCAACGTCCTGACTTTC. Protein: CASRDSHGANVLTF.

This chain connects TRBV10-1 to TRBJ2-3; 11 bases line up with TRBD2. CDR3 size: 19 residues. With V trimmed by 0 bases and J by 0 bases, 8 bases remained unmatched. Germline lookup yields CDR1 WNHNN and CDR2 SYGVQD (reference sequence). DNA for the CDR3: TGCGCCAGCAGTGAGTCGACACCGGGACTAGCGGAAAGCACAGATACGCAGTATTTT. Protein: CASSESTPGLAESTDTQYF.

The V and J genes are TRBV28 and TRBJ1-4; D is unclear. Germline CDR1 is MDHEN and CDR2 is SYDVKM. The CDR3 is 16 residues long. The V and J ends lost 5 bases and 1 base respectively, with 14 bases between them. Here the CDR3 reads CASSPTLRKTNEKLFF. The CDR3 DNA sequence: TGTGCCAGCAGTCCGACTTTGCGGAAAACTAATGAAAAACTGTTTTTT.

The chain joins TRBV9 to TRBJ2-2; D remains unclear. The germline gives CDR1 SGDLS, CDR2 YYNGEE. Trimming removed 3 bases at V and 0 bases at J, with 9 bases between. CDR3 length equals 15 residues. CDR3 DNA: TGTGCCAGCAGCGGCCGCCGACCGAACACCGGGGAGCTGTTTTTT. This sequence encodes CASSGRRPNTGELFF. Combining the CDR3 with reference TRBV9 and TRBJ2-2 gives the whole variable domain DSGVTQTPKHLITATGQRVTLRCSPRSGDLSVYWYQQSLDQGLQFLIQYYNGEERAKGNILERFSAQQFPDLHSELNLSSLELGDSALYFCASSGRRPNTGELFFGEGSRLTVL.

The V call is TRBV9, the J call TRBJ1-1; D call uncertain. V lost 0 bases and J 0 bases, leaving 9 bases between the germline ends. The germline V gene encodes CDR1 SGDLS and CDR2 YYNGEE. This CDR3 contains 15 residues. The CDR3 DNA follows: TGTGCCAGCAGCGTAGATGCAGGAATGAACACTGAAGCTTTCTTT. Encoded protein: CASSVDAGMNTEAFF.